What follows are 15 T cell receptor beta chains derived from one specimen sequenced in a study of T-cell memory formation after mild COVID-19. TCRdb re-analysed the 5' RACE reads in MiXCR, keeping a single row per CDR3 protein. The data hold fewer than 650,000 distinct CDR3 sequences, with 20% to 25% observed a single time. Specimen: PBMCs or a T cell subset sorted from them (not recorded which). The receptors stem from an adult woman who had mild COVID-19 (a few samples of this study predate the infection). Cell type and time point are not known.

Only one count was recorded for this clonotype. DNA of the CDR3: TGTGCCAGCAGCCGCCCTACAGGGGGACGTAACTATGGCTACACCTTC. The encoded protein is CASSRPTGGRNYGYTF. The chain employs TRBV7-9 and TRBJ1-2; TRBD1 aligns across 8 bases. The CDR3 is 16 amino acids. Germline V gene data show CDR1 as SEHNR and CDR2 as FQNEAQ (reference sequence). V lost 5 bases and J lost 1; bases outside the gene matches: 9.

This clonotype showed up just a few times. The chain combines TRBV6-5 with TRBJ1-1, with D perhaps matching TRBD1 (5 bases). Germline V gene sequence: CDR1 MNHEY, CDR2 SVGAGI. V lost 1 base and J 5 bases, leaving 8 bases between the germline ends. The CDR3 runs 13 residues. In DNA, the CDR3 is TGTGCCAGCAGTTACTGGGGGGGTACTGAAGCTTTCTTT. Translation: CASSYWGGTEAFF.

The gene calls are TRBV4-1 and TRBJ1-4; TRBD1 agrees at 8 bases. Germline V gene lookup returns CDR1 MGHRA and CDR2 YSYEKL. V gave up 2 bases and J gave up 3 bases; unmatched junction bases: 5. CDR3 size: 16 residues. The CDR3 region has the DNA TGCGCCAGCAGCCAAAACCCGGGACAGGCTAATGAAAAACTGTTTTTT. This sequence encodes CASSQNPGQANEKLFF.

This clonotype was counted between two and nine times. This chain links TRBV15 with TRBJ1-3; D unclear. This CDR3 has 15 amino acids. V was trimmed by 0 bases and J by 0 bases, leaving 6 bases between them. CDR1 and CDR2 (germline): LNHNV, YYDKDF (reference sequence). The CDR3, as DNA: TGTGCCACCAGCAGAGATGAGTACTCTGGAAACACCATATATTTT. As protein: CATSRDEYSGNTIYF.

This clonotype was seen only a few times. The chain uses TRBV29-1 and TRBJ2-1; TRBD2 matches 8 bases. The CDR3 is 15 residues long. V shed 5 bases, J shed 7 bases, and the junction held 13 bases outside the gene matches. Looked up from germline, CDR1 is SQVTM and CDR2 is ANQGSEA. Here the CDR3 DNA reads TGCAGCGTTACTCCGGGACTAGGGATCGAGAATGAGCAGTTCTTC. Its translation is CSVTPGLGIENEQFF.

This clonotype was seen a few times. This chain joins TRBV7-9 and TRBJ2-7; D may correspond to TRBD1 or TRBD2 (5 bases each). The germline gives CDR1 SEHNR, CDR2 FQNEAQ (reference sequence). The length of the CDR3 is 19 residues. Trimming removed 5 bases at V and 4 bases at J, with 30 bases between. The DNA for the CDR3 is TGTGCCAGCAGCGACCCATACGGGCAGAGCGAGGGGTCCGGGTACGAGCAGTACTTC. Translating gives CASSDPYGQSEGSGYEQYF.

V and J are TRBV12-3 or TRBV12-4 and TRBJ1-2; D gene unclear. The V end lost 5 bases, the J end lost 8 bases, and 27 bases lay between the germline ends. This CDR3 contains 17 residues. The CDR3 DNA follows: TGTGCCAGCAGTAACATATCGGGATCCCTGACGGGAAGGGGCTACACCTTC. Translated, it gives CASSNISGSLTGRGYTF.

The gene calls are TRBV20-1 and TRBJ1-4, with TRBD1 matching 7 bases. CDR1 and CDR2 from the germline V gene are DFQATT and SNEGSKA (reference sequence). The CDR3 totals 14 residues. V lost 5 bases and J lost 8; bases outside the gene matches: 11. As DNA, the CDR3 is TGCAGTGCTTGGGACAGCACCACGTCCGAAAAACTGTTTTTT. This gives the protein CSAWDSTTSEKLFF.

The V and J genes are TRBV20-1 and TRBJ1-6; D is perhaps TRBD1 (6 bases). The ends were cut back, 3 bases at V and 10 bases at J, with 16 bases in the middle. Germline CDR1 and CDR2: DFQATT and SNEGSKA (reference sequence). The CDR3 totals 14 residues. The CDR3, as DNA: TGCAGTGCTAGTGGGGGGGCTCTACGGTCACCCCTCCACTTT. This translates into CSASGGALRSPLHF.

In this sample, this clonotype turned up a few times. This chain links TRBV20-1 with TRBJ2-5; 9 bases fit TRBD2. This CDR3 contains 16 residues. V dropped 6 bases and J dropped 2; count of bases not matched to a gene: 13. Germline V gene sequence: CDR1 DFQATT, CDR2 SNEGSKA (reference sequence). CDR3 amino acids: CSANHLSGSPQETQYF. DNA for the CDR3: TGCAGTGCCAACCACCTTAGCGGGAGTCCTCAAGAGACCCAGTACTTC.

V usage is TRBV5-1 and J usage is TRBJ2-7, with 9 bases lining up with TRBD1. Germline CDR1 and CDR2: SGHRS and YFSETQ. V was clipped by 4 bases and J by 3 bases; unmatched bases: 5. This CDR3 is built from 14 residues. This CDR3 is CASSLQGAYYEQYF. DNA for the CDR3: TGCGCCAGCAGCCTACAGGGGGCGTACTACGAGCAGTACTTC.

This sequence joins TRBV15 and TRBJ1-2; D unclear. CDR1 is LNHNV and CDR2 is YYDKDF in the germline V gene (reference sequence). The CDR3 loop spans 12 amino acids. Trimming shortened V by 1 base and J by 6 bases, and 6 bases separated the two germline ends. The CDR3 protein is CATSRGRDGYTF. The CDR3 nucleotides are TGTGCCACCAGCAGAGGGAGGGATGGCTACACCTTC.

The chain links TRBV5-1 to TRBJ2-5; D is possibly TRBD2 (5 bases). V was clipped by 4 bases and J by 5 bases, with 18 bases between them. CDR1 and CDR2 from the germline V gene are SGHRS and YFSETQ. The CDR3 contains 15 residues. CDR3 DNA sequence: TGCGCCAGCAGCCCGATTTACGGGGTAATGGAGACCCAGTACTTC. Its protein is CASSPIYGVMETQYF.

This clonotype has more than one count but fewer than ten. The chain recombines TRBV3-1 with TRBJ2-7, with D perhaps TRBD1 or TRBD2 (6 bases each). The germline V and J ends were trimmed by 3 bases and 5 bases, with 17 bases remaining between them. The V gene's germline CDR1 is LGHDT and CDR2 YNNKEL (reference sequence). There are 15 residues in the CDR3. Here the CDR3 reads CASSHTGRGLNEQYF. The CDR3 DNA reads as TGTGCCAGCAGCCACACCGGACGGGGGCTGAACGAGCAGTACTTC.

This clonotype occurred many times. This chain uses TRBV6-2 or TRBV6-3 with TRBJ2-7; unclear D gene. CDR3 size: 11 residues. Germline CDR1 reads MNHEY; CDR2 reads SVGEGT. Trimming took 6 bases from V and 2 from J, leaving 5 bases between them. CDR3 loop: CASSQTYEQYF. DNA of the CDR3: TGTGCCAGCAGCCAGACCTACGAGCAGTACTTC.